Listed below are T cell receptor beta chains from one sample, sequenced in a study of T cell repertoires in cytomegalovirus infection. What these receptors recognize is not known. One entry per CDR3 protein results from TCRdb running MiXCR on the reads. The sample has approximately 83,000 distinct CDR3 sequences; roughly a quarter are singletons. The specimen was CD8+ T cells from cultured PBMCs, collected from culture after CMV antigen stimulation. These TCRs come from a human donor in good health (CMV status not recorded). Some clones in this sample may be carry-over from other donors' samples. Each CDR3 is given with its conserved first and last residue. Each record gives: J gene, V gene, CDR3 protein.

J gene: TRBJ1-2; V gene: TRBV12-3/TRBV12-4; CDR3 protein: CASSFLTTGGAYGYTF
J gene: TRBJ2-2; V gene: TRBV6-1; CDR3 protein: CASGRGHSTGELFF
J gene: TRBJ1-2; V gene: TRBV6-1; CDR3 protein: CASSDSRSNYGYTF
J gene: TRBJ2-2; V gene: TRBV9; CDR3 protein: CASSVVSESGELFF
J gene: TRBJ2-3; V gene: TRBV6-1; CDR3 protein: CATARGEKDTQYF
J gene: TRBJ2-7; V gene: TRBV27; CDR3 protein: CASSLSAETYEQYF
J gene: TRBJ2-7; V gene: TRBV11-3; CDR3 protein: CASRPGGRANEQYF
J gene: TRBJ1-1; V gene: TRBV6-5; CDR3 protein: CASSYSRLTEAFF
J gene: TRBJ2-3; V gene: TRBV7-2; CDR3 protein: CASSLVGGQGGLSTDTQYF
J gene: TRBJ2-3; V gene: TRBV5-1; CDR3 protein: CASSSQARTDTQYF
J gene: TRBJ2-1; V gene: TRBV5-4; CDR3 protein: CASSFRTGNEQFF
J gene: TRBJ2-7; V gene: TRBV28; CDR3 protein: CASSFTAGSYEQYF
J gene: TRBJ1-1; V gene: TRBV20-1; CDR3 protein: CSVAPGTGNTEAFF
J gene: TRBJ2-5; V gene: TRBV11-2; CDR3 protein: CASSLSSDDQETQYF
J gene: TRBJ2-4; V gene: TRBV20-1; CDR3 protein: CSARDFGASKNIQYF
J gene: TRBJ2-7; V gene: TRBV7-9; CDR3 protein: CASSPPGQAYEQYF
J gene: TRBJ2-7; V gene: TRBV19; CDR3 protein: CASSIGSYEQYF
J gene: TRBJ1-2; V gene: TRBV4-3; CDR3 protein: CASSQDSTGPLANYGYTF
J gene: TRBJ2-3; V gene: TRBV7-9; CDR3 protein: CASSHPVDTQYF
J gene: TRBJ1-5; V gene: TRBV12-3/TRBV12-4; CDR3 protein: CASRRGAFQPQHF
J gene: TRBJ2-1; V gene: TRBV7-2; CDR3 protein: CASSLAGHEQFF
J gene: TRBJ2-7; V gene: TRBV29-1; CDR3 protein: CSVEDRTSYEQYF
J gene: TRBJ1-1; V gene: TRBV6-1; CDR3 protein: CASKNRGNTEAFF
J gene: TRBJ1-2; V gene: TRBV20-1; CDR3 protein: CSASQGQGASGYTF
J gene: TRBJ1-1; V gene: TRBV14; CDR3 protein: CASSQGARNTEAFF
J gene: TRBJ2-3; V gene: TRBV4-1; CDR3 protein: CANSSGGDTQYF
J gene: TRBJ2-7; V gene: TRBV6-1; CDR3 protein: CATKGAQGSYEQYF
J gene: TRBJ1-4; V gene: TRBV7-2; CDR3 protein: CASSPATNEKLFF
J gene: TRBJ2-5; V gene: TRBV20-1; CDR3 protein: CSARVPSGRTISLTQYF
J gene: TRBJ1-1; V gene: TRBV30; CDR3 protein: CAWSVGQNTEAFF
J gene: TRBJ2-2; V gene: TRBV7-7; CDR3 protein: CASSPMTGTNTGELFF
J gene: TRBJ2-7; V gene: TRBV12-3/TRBV12-4; CDR3 protein: CASSSSLQYEQYF
J gene: TRBJ1-1; V gene: TRBV18; CDR3 protein: CASSPFTRNGRDTEAFF
J gene: TRBJ2-7; V gene: TRBV7-2; CDR3 protein: CASSFPPAPWQYF
J gene: TRBJ2-1; V gene: TRBV24-1; CDR3 protein: CATSDAGTPEEDEQFF
J gene: TRBJ1-4; V gene: TRBV7-2; CDR3 protein: CASSLGRAPDEKLFF
J gene: TRBJ2-3; V gene: TRBV15; CDR3 protein: CATSRDYFSGSTDTQYF
J gene: TRBJ2-2; V gene: TRBV4-2; CDR3 protein: CASSQESPSGVSGELFF
J gene: TRBJ2-7; V gene: TRBV27; CDR3 protein: CASSLSKGDRLPYEQYF
J gene: TRBJ1-2; V gene: TRBV6-5; CDR3 protein: CASRTGQFYGYTF
J gene: TRBJ2-7; V gene: TRBV7-9; CDR3 protein: CASSLTGNEQYF